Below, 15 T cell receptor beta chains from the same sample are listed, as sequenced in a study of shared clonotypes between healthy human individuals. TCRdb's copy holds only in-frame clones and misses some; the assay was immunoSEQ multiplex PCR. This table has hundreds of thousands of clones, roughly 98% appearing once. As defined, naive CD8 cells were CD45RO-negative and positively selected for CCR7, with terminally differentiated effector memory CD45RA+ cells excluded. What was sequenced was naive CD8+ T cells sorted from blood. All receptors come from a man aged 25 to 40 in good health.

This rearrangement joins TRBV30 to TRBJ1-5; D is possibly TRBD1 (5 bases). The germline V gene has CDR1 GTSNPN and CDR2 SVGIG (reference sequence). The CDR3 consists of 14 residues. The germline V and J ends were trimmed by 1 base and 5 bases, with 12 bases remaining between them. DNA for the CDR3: TGTGCCTGGAGTGGGGACCCCCTGGATCAGCCCCAGCATTTT. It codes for CAWSGDPLDQPQHF.

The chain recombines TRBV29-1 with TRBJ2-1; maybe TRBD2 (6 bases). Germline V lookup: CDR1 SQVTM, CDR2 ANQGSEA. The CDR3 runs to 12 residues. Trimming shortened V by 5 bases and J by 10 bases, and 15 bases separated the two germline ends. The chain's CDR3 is CSVPWGGGEQFF. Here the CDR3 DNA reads TGCAGCGTTCCCTGGGGAGGCGGGGAGCAGTTCTTC.

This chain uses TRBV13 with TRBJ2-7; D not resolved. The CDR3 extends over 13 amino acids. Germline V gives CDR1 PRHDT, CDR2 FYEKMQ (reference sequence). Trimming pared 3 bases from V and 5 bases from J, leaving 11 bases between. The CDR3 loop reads CASSFLSEDEQYF. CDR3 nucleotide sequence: TGTGCCAGCAGCTTTTTGAGCGAAGACGAGCAGTACTTC.

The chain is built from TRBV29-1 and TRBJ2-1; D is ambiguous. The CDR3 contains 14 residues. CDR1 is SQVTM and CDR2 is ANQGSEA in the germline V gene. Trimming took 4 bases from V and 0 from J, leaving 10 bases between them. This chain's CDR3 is CSVVSLGSYNEQFF. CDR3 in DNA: TGCAGCGTTGTGTCCCTGGGCTCCTACAATGAGCAGTTCTTC.

The CDR3 is CAISGSPEGRPYEQYF. Written as DNA, the CDR3 is TGTGCCATCAGTGGATCTCCCGAGGGGCGCCCCTACGAGCAGTACTTC. This rearrangement joins TRBV10-3 to TRBJ2-7; D tentatively reads TRBD1 or TRBD2 (5 bases each). V was pared by 4 bases and J by 2 bases, with 18 bases between. The CDR3 extends over 16 amino acids. Germline CDR1 ENHRY, CDR2 SYGVKD.

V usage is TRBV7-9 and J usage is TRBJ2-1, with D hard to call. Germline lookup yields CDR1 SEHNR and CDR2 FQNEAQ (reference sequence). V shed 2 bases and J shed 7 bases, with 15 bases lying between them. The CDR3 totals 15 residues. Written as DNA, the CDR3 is TGTGCCAGCAGCTTACCGAACCCTGTGATGAATGAGCAGTTCTTC. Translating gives CASSLPNPVMNEQFF.

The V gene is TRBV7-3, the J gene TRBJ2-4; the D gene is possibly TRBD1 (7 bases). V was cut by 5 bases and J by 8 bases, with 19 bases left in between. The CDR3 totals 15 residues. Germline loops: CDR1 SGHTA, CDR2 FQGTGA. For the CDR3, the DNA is TGTGCCAGCAGCCTGAACAGGGGAGGTGGGGACATTCAGTACTTC. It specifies CASSLNRGGGDIQYF.

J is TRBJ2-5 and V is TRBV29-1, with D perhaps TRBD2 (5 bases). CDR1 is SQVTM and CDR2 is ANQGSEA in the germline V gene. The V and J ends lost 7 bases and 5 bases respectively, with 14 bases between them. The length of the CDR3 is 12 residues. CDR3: CSGLGSRETQYF. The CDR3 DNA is TGCAGCGGCTTAGGGAGTAGGGAGACCCAGTACTTC.

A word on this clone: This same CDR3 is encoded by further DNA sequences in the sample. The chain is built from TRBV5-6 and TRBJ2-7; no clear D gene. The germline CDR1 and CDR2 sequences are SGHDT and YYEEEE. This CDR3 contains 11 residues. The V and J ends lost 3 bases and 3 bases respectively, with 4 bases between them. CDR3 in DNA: TGTGCCAGCAGCTCGGGCTACGAGCAGTACTTC. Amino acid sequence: CASSSGYEQYF.

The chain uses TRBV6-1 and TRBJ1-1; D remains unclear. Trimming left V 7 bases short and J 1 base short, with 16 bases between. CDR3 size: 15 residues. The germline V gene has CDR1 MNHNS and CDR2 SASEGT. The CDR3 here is CASKWLEGKNTEAFF. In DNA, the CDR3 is TGTGCCAGCAAGTGGCTTGAGGGTAAGAACACTGAAGCTTTCTTT.

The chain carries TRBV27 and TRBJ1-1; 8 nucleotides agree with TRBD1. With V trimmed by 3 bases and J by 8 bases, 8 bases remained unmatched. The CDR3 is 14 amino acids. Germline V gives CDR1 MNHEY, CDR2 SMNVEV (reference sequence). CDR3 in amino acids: CASSFQGAGYEAFF. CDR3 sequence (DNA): TGTGCCAGCAGTTTCCAGGGGGCGGGTTACGAAGCTTTCTTT.

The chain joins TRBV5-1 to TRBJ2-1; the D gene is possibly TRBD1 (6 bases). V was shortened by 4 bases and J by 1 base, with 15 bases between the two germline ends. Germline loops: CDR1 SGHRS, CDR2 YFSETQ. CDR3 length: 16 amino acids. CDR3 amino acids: CASSQTGSSSYNEQFF. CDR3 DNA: TGCGCCAGCAGCCAAACAGGGAGTTCGTCCTACAATGAGCAGTTCTTC.

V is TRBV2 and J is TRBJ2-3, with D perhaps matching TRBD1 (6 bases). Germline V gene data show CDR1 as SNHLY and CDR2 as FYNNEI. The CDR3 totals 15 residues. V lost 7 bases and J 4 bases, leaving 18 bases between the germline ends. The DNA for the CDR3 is TGTGCCAGCACCCTGGTAACAGGGAATGCAGATACGCAGTATTTT. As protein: CASTLVTGNADTQYF.

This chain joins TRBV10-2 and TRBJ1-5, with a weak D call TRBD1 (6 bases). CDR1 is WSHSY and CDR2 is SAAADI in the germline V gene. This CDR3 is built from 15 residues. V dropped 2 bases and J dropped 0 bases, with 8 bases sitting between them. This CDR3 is CASSEATGSNQPQHF. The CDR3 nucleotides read TGCGCCAGCAGTGAGGCGACAGGTAGCAATCAGCCCCAGCATTTT.

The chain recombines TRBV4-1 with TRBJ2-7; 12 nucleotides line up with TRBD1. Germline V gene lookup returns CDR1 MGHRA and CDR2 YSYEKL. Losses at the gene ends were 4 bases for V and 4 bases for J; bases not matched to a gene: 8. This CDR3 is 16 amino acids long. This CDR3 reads CASSPTAGQGAYEQYF. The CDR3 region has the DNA TGCGCCAGCAGCCCGACGGCGGGACAGGGGGCTTACGAGCAGTACTTC.